Shown below are 8 T cell receptor beta chains from a single sample sequenced in a study of blood T cells in healthy people across ages. Together with a sample-barcoded 5' primer, a J-beta primer mix was included in a second PCR lasting about 7 to 11 cycles. TCRdb re-derived calls from the 5' RACE reads in MiXCR, one entry per CDR3 protein. The sample lists 710,000 or so distinct CDR3 sequences; about a fifth were seen once. Material: blood. The receptors stem from a man in his 70s in good health.

This clonotype was detected many times. The chain combines TRBV7-2 with TRBJ1-5; D is ambiguous. This CDR3 has 13 amino acids. The germline gives CDR1 SGHTA, CDR2 FQGNSA. Trimming removed 5 bases at V and 6 bases at J, with 11 bases between. CDR3: CASSPYKGQPQHF. DNA for the CDR3: TGTGCCAGCAGCCCCTATAAGGGTCAGCCCCAGCATTTT.

CDR3 in DNA: TGTGCCAGCTCACCATTTGGCGCGGCCTCCCAAGAGACCCAGTACTTC. It yields the protein CASSPFGAASQETQYF. This chain uses TRBV18 with TRBJ2-5; no clear D gene. V gave up 2 bases and J gave up 1 base, with 14 bases separating them. The CDR3 has 16 residues. Germline values: CDR1 KGHSH, CDR2 LQKENI.

The chain has TRBV5-1 and TRBJ1-1; no reliable D call. V shed 4 bases and J shed 0 bases, with 10 bases lying between them. The CDR3 runs to 14 residues. Germline V gene data show CDR1 as SGHRS and CDR2 as YFSETQ. The CDR3 coding sequence is TGCGCCAGCAGCGTTAGCCTAATGAACACTGAAGCTTTCTTT. Translated, it gives CASSVSLMNTEAFF.

This clonotype was seen a handful of times. The chain links TRBV7-9 to TRBJ2-3; D is ambiguous. The CDR3 spans 14 residues. The germline V gene encodes CDR1 SEHNR and CDR2 FQNEAQ (reference sequence). Trimming stripped 6 bases from V and 6 bases from J, with 16 bases between. As DNA, the CDR3 is TGTGCCAGCAGGAGGTTGGGCCGAACGGATACGCAGTATTTT. Amino acid sequence: CASRRLGRTDTQYF.

This clonotype has a handful of counts. V is TRBV2 and J is TRBJ2-3; D may correspond to TRBD1 or TRBD2 (6 bases each). Germline lookup yields CDR1 SNHLY and CDR2 FYNNEI. The CDR3 totals 13 residues. V dropped 7 bases and J dropped 4 bases, with 12 bases sitting between them. The CDR3 bases are TGTGCCAGCAAGGCAGGGGAGGCAGATACGCAGTATTTT. Encoded protein: CASKAGEADTQYF.

V usage is TRBV18 and J usage is TRBJ2-5, with unresolved D. The J call may not be correct, given that the DNA end is closer to TRBJ2-7. The CDR3 sequence is 15 residues long. CDR1 is KGHSH and CDR2 is LQKENI in the germline V gene. The DNA for the CDR3 is TGTGCCAGCTCACCCCCCGGTAGTAGCTTCTACGAGCAGTACTTC. Translation: CASSPPGSSFYEQYF.

The chain combines TRBV16 with TRBJ1-2; D call uncertain. Germline CDR1 and CDR2: KGHSY and FQNENV. V gave up 4 bases and J gave up 2 bases, with 14 bases separating them. The CDR3 runs 15 residues. CDR3 in DNA: TGTGCCAGCAGCCCTCCTCGGCGGGCCAACTATGGCTACACCTTC. Protein: CASSPPRRANYGYTF.

This clonotype was seen only a few times. The chain combines TRBV20-1 with TRBJ1-2; D ambiguous. CDR3 size: 11 residues. Trimming removed 0 bases from V and 8 bases from J, with 7 bases in between. The germline gives CDR1 DFQATT, CDR2 SNEGSKA (reference sequence). CDR3 residues: CSAREIPGYTF. The CDR3 region has the DNA TGCAGTGCTAGAGAAATCCCGGGCTACACCTTC.